These 7 T cell receptor beta chains originate from one sample sequenced in a study of T cells in Graves' hyperthyroidism and ophthalmopathy. Researchers took RNA transcripts and amplified the TCR beta CDR3 regions from them. HTBI primers drove first-round RT-PCR of the TCR CDR3. TCRdb passed the multiplex PCR reads through MiXCR, listing each CDR3 protein once. Of 700,000 or so distinct CDR3 sequences detected, roughly 15% appear once; the ten largest clones hold around 7.7%. Sequencing input: blood. These receptors were obtained from a man between 18 and 29 years old with Graves' hyperthyroidism.

This clonotype was counted between two and nine times. This chain connects TRBV12-3 or TRBV12-4 to TRBJ2-3, with TRBD2 identical over 7 bases. J was trimmed by 4 bases and V by 10 bases; bases with no gene match: 11. CDR3 length: 14 amino acids. Written as DNA, the CDR3 is TGTGCCACTGCGGGCGGGAGTAGATCAGATACGCAGTATTTT. This codes for CATAGGSRSDTQYF.

The V call is TRBV27, the J call TRBJ2-7; D is tentatively TRBD1 or TRBD2 (5 bases each). The germline V and J ends were trimmed by 1 base and 7 bases, with 11 bases remaining between them. Looked up from germline, CDR1 is MNHEY and CDR2 is SMNVEV (reference sequence). The CDR3 is 13 amino acids. For the CDR3, the DNA is TGTGCCAGCAGTTTATGGCCGGGGCGGGAGCAGTACTTC. Its protein product is CASSLWPGREQYF.

This clonotype has more than one count but fewer than ten. This sequence joins TRBV7-2 and TRBJ1-2; a possible D gene is TRBD1 (5 bases). This CDR3 spans 13 amino acids. The germline V gene has CDR1 SGHTA and CDR2 FQGNSA. With 4 bases removed from V and 8 bases from J, the gap between germline ends came to 14 bases. Written as DNA, the CDR3 is TGTGCCAGCAGCTCAGGGAGCCGTGAGGGCTACACCTTC. Translating it yields CASSSGSREGYTF.

V is TRBV29-1 and J is TRBJ2-1; D might be TRBD2 (7 bases). With 5 bases removed from V and 8 bases from J, the gap between germline ends came to 19 bases. There are 14 residues in the CDR3. CDR1 and CDR2 from the germline V gene are SQVTM and ANQGSEA. The CDR3 DNA reads TGCAGCGTTCGACACGGGGAGGGGGTCCATGAGCAGTTCTTC. This sequence encodes CSVRHGEGVHEQFF.

This clonotype has at least ten counts. The chain combines TRBV28 with TRBJ2-7, with 7 bases identical to TRBD2. This CDR3 spans 13 amino acids. The trim removed 3 bases at V and 6 bases at J, leaving 5 bases unmatched. CDR1 and CDR2 from the germline V gene are MDHEN and SYDVKM. The CDR3 is CASSFRGVGEQYF. The CDR3 DNA reads as TGTGCCAGCAGTTTTCGGGGGGTTGGCGAGCAGTACTTC. Filled out from reference TRBV28 and TRBJ2-7, the complete variable domain reads DVKVTQSSRYLVKRTGEKVFLECVQDMDHENMFWYRQDPGLGLRLIYFSYDVKMKEKGDIPEGYSVSREKKERFSLILESASTNQTSMYLCASSFRGVGEQYFGPGTRLTVT.

The V gene is TRBV20-1, the J gene TRBJ2-5, with 10 positions matching TRBD1. CDR1 and CDR2 from the germline V gene are DFQATT and SNEGSKA (reference sequence). CDR3 length: 16 amino acids. The trim removed 6 bases at V and 6 bases at J, leaving 16 bases unmatched. The CDR3 bases are TGCAGTGCGCCGACAGGGGGCGCGGGAGGTGGAAAGACCCAGTACTTC. This gives the protein CSAPTGGAGGGKTQYF.

This clonotype occurred many times. The chain links TRBV3-2 to TRBJ2-5; TRBD2 is the table's D call and was not checked against the DNA. TRBV3-2 is an annotated pseudogene. This CDR3 is built from 17 residues. CDR3 protein: CASSQDKASGGGETQYF. CDR3 coding DNA: TGTGCCAGCAGCCAAGATAAAGCTAGCGGAGGCGGAGAGACCCAGTACTTC.